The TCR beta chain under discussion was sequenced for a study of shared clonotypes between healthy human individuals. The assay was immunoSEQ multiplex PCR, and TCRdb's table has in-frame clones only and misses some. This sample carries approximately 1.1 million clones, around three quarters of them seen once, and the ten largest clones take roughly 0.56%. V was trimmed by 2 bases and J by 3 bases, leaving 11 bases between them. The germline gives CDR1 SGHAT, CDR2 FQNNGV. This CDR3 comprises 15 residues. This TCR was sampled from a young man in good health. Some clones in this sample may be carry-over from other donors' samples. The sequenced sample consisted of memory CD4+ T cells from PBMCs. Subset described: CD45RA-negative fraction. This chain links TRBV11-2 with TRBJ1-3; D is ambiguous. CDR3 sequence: CASSLLSRGGNTIYF. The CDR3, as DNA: TGTGCCAGCAGCTTACTTTCGCGGGGTGGAAACACCATATATTTT.